Listed below are T cell receptor beta chains from one sample, sequenced in a study of blood T cell repertoires in COVID-19. The repertoire was sequenced with immunoSEQ multiplex PCR; TCRdb's copy has only in-frame clones and lacks some. The repertoire includes under 300,000 clones, about three quarters of them detected once, and around 3.2% sits in the top ten. The sequenced material came from peripheral blood. Receptors were obtained from a woman older than 75 with acute or convalescent COVID-19. Each CDR3 is given with its conserved first and last residue. The D gene is left open where the match is weak. Clone size is stated in some rows and not others, as once, few, many or a class when expanded.

D: TRBD1
J: TRBJ1-2
size: .
V: TRBV19
DNA: TGTGCCAGTAGTATTACCGGACAGGGGTACGGCTACACCTTC
CDR3: CASSITGQGYGYTF

D: .
J: TRBJ1-2
size: once
V: TRBV19
DNA: TGTGCCACCTTTGATGAGGGAGCATTCTATGGCTACACCTTC
CDR3: CATFDEGAFYGYTF

D: .
J: TRBJ1-1
size: .
V: TRBV3-1/TRBV3-2
DNA: TGTGCCAGCAGCCAGACACCAGTAGTTGCTTTCTTT
CDR3: CASSQTPVVAFF

D: .
J: TRBJ1-1
size: .
V: TRBV27
DNA: TGTGCCAGCAGTTTAGTCTACAGCGGGGGTATAGCTTTCTTT
CDR3: CASSLVYSGGIAFF

D: .
J: TRBJ1-1
size: .
V: TRBV6-1
DNA: TGTGCCAGCAGTGAAGTTTCAAACACTGAAGCTTTCTTT
CDR3: CASSEVSNTEAFF

D: .
J: TRBJ2-1
size: .
V: TRBV5-1
DNA: TGCGCCAGCAGCTTATTCACCTATAATGAGCAGTTCTTC
CDR3: CASSLFTYNEQFF

D: .
J: TRBJ2-5
size: few
V: TRBV5-1
DNA: TGCGCCAGCAGCGCTAAAGAGACCCAGTACTTC
CDR3: CASSAKETQYF

D: .
J: TRBJ1-5
size: .
V: TRBV5-8
DNA: TGTGCCAGCAGCTCCCGCGGGGGGGGTTATAGCAATCAGCCCCAGCATTTT
CDR3: CASSSRGGGYSNQPQHF

D: .
J: TRBJ2-7
size: few
V: TRBV19
DNA: TGTGCCAGTAGTATAGACGTCGGCGAGCAGTACTTC
CDR3: CASSIDVGEQYF

D: TRBD2
J: TRBJ2-3
size: .
V: TRBV6-5
DNA: TGTGCCAGCAGTAACCCGGGACTAGCTTCCTATACGCAGTATTTT
CDR3: CASSNPGLASYTQYF

D: TRBD1
J: TRBJ1-5
size: .
V: TRBV28
DNA: TGTGCCAGCAGTTTCGGGACAGCTATTCAGCCCCAGCATTTT
CDR3: CASSFGTAIQPQHF

D: TRBD1
J: TRBJ1-6
size: .
V: TRBV6-2/TRBV6-3
DNA: TGTGCCAGCAGCCTCTATCCCCCACAGGGGCTTTCACCCCTCCACTTT
CDR3: CASSLYPPQGLSPLHF

D: TRBD1
J: TRBJ1-2
size: .
V: TRBV6-5
DNA: TGTGCCAGCGGCTCGGGACAGGGGAGAGGTGGCTACACCTTC
CDR3: CASGSGQGRGGYTF

D: TRBD2
J: TRBJ2-3
size: .
V: TRBV7-6
DNA: TGTGCCAGCAGTCCGGGACTAGGCACAGATACGCAGTATTTT
CDR3: CASSPGLGTDTQYF

D: .
J: TRBJ2-2
size: .
V: TRBV10-1
DNA: TGCGCCAGCAGTGATGTCTCAGGGGTTATCGACACCGGGGAGCTGTTTTTT
CDR3: CASSDVSGVIDTGELFF

D: TRBD1
J: TRBJ1-6
size: .
V: TRBV3-1/TRBV3-2
DNA: TGTGCCAGCAGGGGGACAGGGGCGGTGTCACCCCTCCACTTT
CDR3: CASRGTGAVSPLHF

D: .
J: TRBJ1-6
size: .
V: TRBV18
DNA: TGTGCCAGCTCACCTCGTTCCCGAGACAGTGATTCACCCCTCCACTTT
CDR3: CASSPRSRDSDSPLHF

D: .
J: TRBJ1-2
size: .
V: TRBV28
DNA: TGTGCCAGCAGTTTACAGGGGCTCGGCTACACCTTC
CDR3: CASSLQGLGYTF

D: .
J: TRBJ2-7
size: .
V: TRBV21-1
DNA: TGTGCCAGCAGCAAAGACCGGACAGGTACCTACGAGCAGTACTTC
CDR3: CASSKDRTGTYEQYF

D: .
J: TRBJ2-2
size: .
V: TRBV6-1
DNA: TGTGCCAGCAGTGAAGGTCAAACCGGGGAGCTGTTTTTT
CDR3: CASSEGQTGELFF

D: .
J: TRBJ2-7
size: few
V: TRBV5-1
DNA: TGCGCCAGCAGCTTGACTCAGGGCTACGAGCAGTACTTC
CDR3: CASSLTQGYEQYF

D: .
J: TRBJ1-4
size: .
V: TRBV29-1
DNA: TGCACCTCCCATTCCGGGGGTAGAGATGAAAAACTGTTTTTT
CDR3: CTSHSGGRDEKLFF

D: .
J: TRBJ1-1
size: .
V: TRBV6-5
DNA: TGTGCCAGCAGTTATGGGGGGAACATGAACACTGAAGCTTTCTTT
CDR3: CASSYGGNMNTEAFF

D: TRBD1
J: TRBJ1-2
size: many
V: TRBV6-5
DNA: TGTGCCAGCAGTTACTCCCGAACAGGGGGTCGGTATGGCTACACCTTC
CDR3: CASSYSRTGGRYGYTF

D: .
J: TRBJ1-4
size: .
V: TRBV27
DNA: TGTGCCAGCAGCCCCCGGTGGGAGCCTAAAAATGAAAAACTGTTTTTT
CDR3: CASSPRWEPKNEKLFF

D: .
J: TRBJ1-5
size: .
V: TRBV30
DNA: TGTGCCTGGTCCACAAGGGGGGGGCAGCCCCAGCATTTT
CDR3: CAWSTRGGQPQHF

D: TRBD1
J: TRBJ1-3
size: .
V: TRBV9
DNA: TGTGCCAGCAGCGTCGGGACAGGGGCTAGAGACACCATATATTTT
CDR3: CASSVGTGARDTIYF

D: TRBD2
J: TRBJ2-7
size: .
V: TRBV15
DNA: TGTGCCACCAGCAGAGATCCCCCGGCGGGAGTTCGGTCCTACGAGCAGTACTTC
CDR3: CATSRDPPAGVRSYEQYF

D: TRBD1
J: TRBJ2-2
size: .
V: TRBV29-1
DNA: TGCAGCGTTGCAGGGGGCAAAAACACCGGGGAGCTGTTTTTT
CDR3: CSVAGGKNTGELFF

D: .
J: TRBJ2-2
size: .
V: TRBV7-8
DNA: TGTGCCAGCAGCTTAGCTTGGGGAGCAGCGAACACCGGGGAGCTGTTTTTT
CDR3: CASSLAWGAANTGELFF

D: TRBD2
J: TRBJ2-3
size: few
V: TRBV5-4
DNA: TGTGCCAGCAGCCCGGGCGGGGCGGGGGGCACAGATACGCAGTATTTT
CDR3: CASSPGGAGGTDTQYF

D: .
J: TRBJ2-1
size: .
V: TRBV5-1
DNA: TGCGCCAGCAGCTTGGAAGGGACAACACCCACCCACGGGCAGTTCTTC
CDR3: CASSLEGTTPTHGQFF

D: .
J: TRBJ1-4
size: .
V: TRBV11-2
DNA: TGTGCCAGCACCAGAGGGCGCGGTAATGAAAAACTGTTTTTT
CDR3: CASTRGRGNEKLFF

D: .
J: TRBJ2-2
size: .
V: TRBV3-1/TRBV3-2
DNA: TGTGCCAGCAGCCTATACCATCGGGTTAACACCGGGGAGCTGTTTTTT
CDR3: CASSLYHRVNTGELFF

D: .
J: TRBJ2-2
size: .
V: TRBV5-5
DNA: TGTGCCAGCAGCCTGAGGGGGGGCCGCGACACCGGGGAGCTGTTTTTT
CDR3: CASSLRGGRDTGELFF

D: TRBD1
J: TRBJ1-4
size: once
V: TRBV6-5
DNA: TGTGCCAGCAGCACCTCCGGACAGGGGGGAAAACTGTTTTTT
CDR3: CASSTSGQGGKLFF

D: TRBD1
J: TRBJ2-7
size: few
V: TRBV27
DNA: TGTGCCAGCAGTTTCTGGGACAGACCCTACGAGCAGTACTTC
CDR3: CASSFWDRPYEQYF

D: TRBD2
J: TRBJ2-5
size: .
V: TRBV6-5
DNA: TGTGCCAGCAGTTACGTGGCGGGAGTCGGTGAGACCCAGTACTTC
CDR3: CASSYVAGVGETQYF

D: .
J: TRBJ1-2
size: .
V: TRBV4-3
DNA: TGCGCCAGCAGCCAACAGGGCTATGGCTACACCTTC
CDR3: CASSQQGYGYTF

D: TRBD1
J: TRBJ2-7
size: few
V: TRBV3-1/TRBV3-2
DNA: TGTGCCAGCAGCTTAGGGACAGGGAAGTACGAGCAGTACTTC
CDR3: CASSLGTGKYEQYF

D: .
J: TRBJ2-3
size: .
V: TRBV28
DNA: TGTGCCAGCAGTTTAAATACAGGGCCTGACCTCACAGATACGCAGTATTTT
CDR3: CASSLNTGPDLTDTQYF

D: .
J: TRBJ2-3
size: .
V: TRBV19
DNA: TGTGCCAGTAGTAGAAGGGGAAGCGGCACAGATACGCAGTATTTT
CDR3: CASSRRGSGTDTQYF

D: .
J: TRBJ1-1
size: .
V: TRBV3-1/TRBV3-2
DNA: TGTGCCAGCAGCCAACGGGTTTCGTGGGGCGCGAACACTGAAGCTTTCTTT
CDR3: CASSQRVSWGANTEAFF

D: TRBD1
J: TRBJ1-2
size: .
V: TRBV12-3/TRBV12-4
DNA: TGTGCCAGCAGTTCAGTAGGGGGCCATGGCTACACCTTC
CDR3: CASSSVGGHGYTF

D: .
J: TRBJ2-3
size: .
V: TRBV18
DNA: TGTGCCAGCTTAAGCACAGATACGCAGTATTTT
CDR3: CASLSTDTQYF

D: TRBD1
J: TRBJ1-2
size: .
V: TRBV24-1
DNA: TGTGCCACCAGTGTCCCACAGGGCTACAGGGGCTATGGCTACACCTTC
CDR3: CATSVPQGYRGYGYTF